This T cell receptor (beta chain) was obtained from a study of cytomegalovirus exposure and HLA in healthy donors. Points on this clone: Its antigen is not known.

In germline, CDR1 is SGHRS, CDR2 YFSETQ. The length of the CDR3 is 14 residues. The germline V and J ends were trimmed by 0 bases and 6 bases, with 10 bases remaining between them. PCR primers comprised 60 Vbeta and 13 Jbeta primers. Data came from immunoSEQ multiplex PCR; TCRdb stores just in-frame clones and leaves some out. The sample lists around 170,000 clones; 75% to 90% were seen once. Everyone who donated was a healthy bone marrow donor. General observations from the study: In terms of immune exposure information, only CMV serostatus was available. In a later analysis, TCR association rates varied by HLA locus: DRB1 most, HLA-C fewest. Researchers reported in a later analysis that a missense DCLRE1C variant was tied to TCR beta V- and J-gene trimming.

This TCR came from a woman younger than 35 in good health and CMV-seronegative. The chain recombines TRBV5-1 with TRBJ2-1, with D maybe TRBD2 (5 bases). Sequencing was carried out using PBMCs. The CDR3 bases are TGCGCCAGCAGCTTGGGACTACCGGGCAATGAGCAGTTCTTC. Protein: CASSLGLPGNEQFF.